This T cell receptor (beta chain) was sequenced for a study of early T cells in non-severe SARS-CoV-2 infection. The overall study: Sequencing of bulk RNA from unsorted whole blood was done, without chain pairing. Broader study findings: Private and CD4 specificities were missed by VDJdb matching, which favored anti-spike CD8 responses.

In germline, CDR1 is WSHSY, CDR2 SAAADI. The V and J ends lost 6 bases and 9 bases respectively, with 7 bases between them. The CDR3 totals 10 residues. This clonotype came up a few times. Its antigen is unidentified. Individually, cDNA molecules had unique molecular identifiers attached to them. TCRdb re-called the 5' RACE reads through MiXCR, storing one row per CDR3 protein. The data contain almost 65,000 distinct CDR3 sequences, roughly 5% of them singletons. The source is an adult who was a healthcare worker with PCR-confirmed SARS-CoV-2 infection or an uninfected control (not recorded which). The sequenced sample was whole blood. J is TRBJ2-3 and V is TRBV10-2; maybe TRBD1 (5 bases). CDR3 DNA sequence: TGCGCCAGCAGCTCAGGGACGCAGTATTTT. Residues: CASSSGTQYF.